This note documents a single T cell receptor beta chain sequence. The data derive from a study of shared clonotypes between healthy human individuals. Donors comprised healthy HIV-negative adults lacking recent acute infections or vaccinations. Profiled with immunoSEQ multiplex PCR; TCRdb holds only in-frame clones, not every one. The sample shows approximately 1.5 million clones, approximately 98% of them seen only once. V was clipped by 7 bases and J by 0 bases; unmatched bases: 9. The CDR3 spans 17 residues. Germline CDR1 reads SQVTM; CDR2 reads ANQGSEA. The genes are TRBV29-1 and TRBJ2-2; 12 bases are a match to TRBD2. Sequencing used naive CD4+ T cells sorted from blood. Subset indicated: CD45RA+ positively selected. The sequence derives from a man aged 25 to 40 in good health. The CDR3 protein is CSARTSGMIANTGELFF. DNA of the CDR3: TGCAGCGCTAGGACTAGCGGGATGATCGCGAACACCGGGGAGCTGTTTTTT.